The clone carrying this T cell receptor (beta chain) was counted between two and nine times. No antigen is known for it. MiXCR, run by TCRdb on the 5' RACE reads, gives a single entry per CDR3 protein. The sample holds about 320,000 distinct CDR3 sequences, approximately 4.3% seen once. This sample was included in a study of T cells after yellow fever vaccination. V was cut by 0 bases and J by 2 bases, with 5 bases left in between. The CDR3 is 12 residues long. Germline V gene data show CDR1 as DFQATT and CDR2 as SNEGSKA (reference sequence). Broader study findings: A weaker secondary response peaked on day 5, the primary on day 15.

The receptor was derived from a man aged 18 to 29 who received the YFV17D yellow fever vaccine. The source was PBMCs, collected 15 days after the yellow fever booster vaccination. V is TRBV20-1 and J is TRBJ2-7; D unresolved. Here the CDR3 reads CSARDVTYEQYF. The CDR3 DNA is TGCAGTGCTAGAGATGTAACCTACGAGCAGTACTTC.